Presented here are 4 T cell receptor beta chains from one specimen sequenced in a study of cytomegalovirus exposure and HLA in healthy donors. The PCR was carried out with 60 Vbeta primers and 13 Jbeta primers. Sequencing was performed with immunoSEQ multiplex PCR; in TCRdb, only in-frame clones are kept and a portion is missing. The data show roughly 100,000 clones, more than 75% seen once. The specimen sequenced was PBMCs. The receptors here all came from a woman under 30 in good health and CMV-seropositive.

This clone was counted at least ten times. The chain is built from TRBV30 and TRBJ2-3; 8 bases are a match to TRBD2. Germline values: CDR1 GTSNPN, CDR2 SVGIG (reference sequence). With 1 base clipped from V and 2 bases from J, the junction kept 5 bases outside the gene matches. This CDR3 comprises 15 residues. CDR3 sequence reads: CAWSATSAFTDTQYF. The CDR3 DNA reads as TGTGCCTGGAGTGCGACTAGCGCATTCACAGATACGCAGTATTTT.

The V call is TRBV7-6, the J call TRBJ2-1; D is unclear. Trimming shortened V by 6 bases and J by 4 bases, and 10 bases separated the two germline ends. The CDR3 loop spans 13 amino acids. The germline gives CDR1 SGHVS, CDR2 FNYEAQ. The CDR3 region is CASRGLGYNEQFF. The CDR3 DNA is TGTGCCAGCAGGGGTCTAGGATACAATGAGCAGTTCTTC.

The chain links TRBV6-6 to TRBJ2-4; 7 nucleotides agree with TRBD1. V was clipped by 8 bases and J by 5 bases; unmatched bases: 12. There are 15 residues in the CDR3. The germline V gene encodes CDR1 MNHNY and CDR2 SVGAGI (reference sequence). CDR3 protein: CASVKRTGQENIQYF. As DNA, the CDR3 is TGTGCCAGCGTAAAACGAACAGGACAGGAAAACATTCAGTACTTC.

The rearrangement joins TRBV6-5 to TRBJ1-2; tentative D call: TRBD1 (6 bases). There are 13 residues in the CDR3. The V and J ends lost 5 bases and 4 bases respectively, with 11 bases between them. CDR1 is MNHEY, CDR2 SVGAGI, per germline. CDR3 amino acids: CASSNTGSYGYTF. For the CDR3, the DNA is TGTGCCAGCAGTAACACAGGGAGCTATGGCTACACCTTC.